The text below deals with one TCR beta chain. Its matching antigen is unknown. The data were taken from a study of shared clonotypes between healthy human individuals. Whole-study context: Each donor's CD4 naive and CD4 memory cells filled three plates apiece, CD8 naive two, and CD8 memory one. Findings of the study overall: The sole specimen, blood, was sampled, and tissue repertoires likely differ.

After removal of 6 bases from V and 3 bases from J, the junction contained 7 bases not matched to a gene. The V gene's germline CDR1 is MNHEY and CDR2 SVGAGI. The CDR3 runs to 15 residues. In the original workflow: Filtering was not the same, since immunoSEQ gave junction-only sequences without quality scores. The method was immunoSEQ multiplex PCR; TCRdb's version includes in-frame clones alone and lacks a portion of them. The V and J calls and clone size come from that table; D and trimming were worked out from the DNA. The profile shows 2 million to 2.5 million clones, 90% to 97% of them singletons.

The rearrangement joins TRBV6-5 to TRBJ2-1, with 8 bases identical to TRBD2. The clonotype was recovered from a man between 18 and 35 years old in good health. The sequencing sample was made of naive CD4+ T cells sorted from blood. The subset here: CD45RA+ positively selected. CDR3 DNA: TGTGCCAGCAGCCTAGCCCTAGCGGGCTACAATGAGCAGTTCTTC. Translating gives CASSLALAGYNEQFF.